This entry features one T cell receptor beta chain sequence. Per the authors' pipeline: Reference gene primer amplification in the assay estimated nucleated cell counts. Measured with immunoSEQ multiplex PCR; TCRdb has only the in-frame clones, and not every one. The D gene and trimming were derived from the DNA, and the V and J assignments and clone size from that table. The sample consists of 200,000 to 250,000 clones, 80% to 90% of them appearing once. The study drew participants aged about 18 to 95 years from 24 US areas. In assigning cohorts, the study relied on participant-reported clinical history. This entry belongs to a study of blood T cell repertoires in COVID-19. Across the study: In each case, the material was cDNA or gDNA derived from T cells, B-cell-depleted T cells, or PBMCs.

The CDR3 totals 15 residues. Per germline, CDR1 LGHDT and CDR2 YNNKEL (reference sequence). Losses at the gene ends were 1 base for V and 6 bases for J; bases not matched to a gene: 5. The sample was PBMCs or T cells enriched from blood (not recorded which). V usage is TRBV3-1 (or the pseudogene TRBV3-2) and J usage is TRBJ2-1; 8 bases line up with TRBD2. The TCR comes from a young woman who had been exposed to COVID-19. CDR3 bases: TGTGCCAGCAGCCAAGGAGTAGCGGGGCGCAATGAGCAGTTCTTC. It is translated as CASSQGVAGRNEQFF.